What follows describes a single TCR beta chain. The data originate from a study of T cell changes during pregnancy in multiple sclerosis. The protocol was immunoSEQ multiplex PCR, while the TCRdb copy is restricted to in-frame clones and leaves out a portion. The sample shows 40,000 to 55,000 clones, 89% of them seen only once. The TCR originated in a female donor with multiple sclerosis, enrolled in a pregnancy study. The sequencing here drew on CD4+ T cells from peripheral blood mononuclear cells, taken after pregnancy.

DNA for the CDR3: TGTGCCATCAGCCTCGCGGGACTAGCGGGATTCTCAGATACGCAGTATTTT. Protein: CAISLAGLAGFSDTQYF. The chain links TRBV10-3 to TRBJ2-3; 13 bases line up with TRBD2. Germline V gene data show CDR1 as ENHRY and CDR2 as SYGVKD. This CDR3 comprises 17 residues. V shed 6 bases and J 4 bases; nucleotides not matched to a gene: 10.